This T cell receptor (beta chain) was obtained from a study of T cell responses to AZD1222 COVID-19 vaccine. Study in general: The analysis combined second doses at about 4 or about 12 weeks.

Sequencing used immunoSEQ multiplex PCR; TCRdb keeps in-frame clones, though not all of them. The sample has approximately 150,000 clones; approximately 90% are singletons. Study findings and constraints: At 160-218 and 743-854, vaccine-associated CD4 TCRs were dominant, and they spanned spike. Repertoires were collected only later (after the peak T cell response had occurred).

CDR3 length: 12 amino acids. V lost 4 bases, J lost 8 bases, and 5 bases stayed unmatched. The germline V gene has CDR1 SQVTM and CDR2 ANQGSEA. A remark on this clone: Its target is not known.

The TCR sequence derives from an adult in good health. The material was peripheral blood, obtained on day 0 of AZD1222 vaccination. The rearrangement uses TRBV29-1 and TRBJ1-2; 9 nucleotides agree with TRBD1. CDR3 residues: CSVGDRENGYTF. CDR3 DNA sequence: TGCAGCGTTGGGGACAGGGAAAACGGCTACACCTTC.